This T cell receptor (beta chain) appears in the sequencing data of a study of CD8 T cells in ankylosing spondylitis. Study results and caveats: Prior literature has documented some motif variants in synovial fluid and blood from reactive arthritis. A TCR beta motif of about eight highly homologous variants appeared characteristic of ankylosing spondylitis blood.

TCRdb fed the 5' RACE reads into MiXCR, producing one record per CDR3 protein. The sample holds hundreds of thousands of distinct CDR3 sequences; 10% to 15% are singletons and the top ten take 0.51%. Trimming cost V 6 bases and J 5 bases, with 16 bases left between them. In germline, CDR1 is MDHEN, CDR2 SYDVKM. The CDR3 loop spans 14 amino acids. This clonotype was seen a few times. What it binds is not known. The sequenced sample was blood, either unsorted or a sorted T cell fraction (not recorded which). The source of this sequence is a male donor with ankylosing spondylitis. This sequence joins TRBV28 and TRBJ2-5, with D maybe TRBD1 (6 bases). In DNA form, the CDR3 reads TGTGCCAGCAGATCACAGGGTGGGGGCGAGACCCAGTACTTC. Its protein is CASRSQGGGETQYF.